Given below is one T cell receptor (beta chain) in context. This sample was taken from a study of shared clonotypes between healthy human individuals. Generated by immunoSEQ multiplex PCR, the TCRdb table keeps only in-frame clones and is missing some. The table lists hundreds of thousands of clones, 72% of them singletons, with about 2% in the top ten. The specimen sequenced was memory CD4+ T cells sorted from blood. The subset: CD45RA-negative fraction. This sequence originates from a woman aged 30 to 39 in good health.

DNA for the CDR3: TGTGCCAGCAGCGAAAGGGACTGGGGGACCTATGGCTACACCTTC. The encoded protein is CASSERDWGTYGYTF. The chain uses TRBV9 and TRBJ1-2, with D possibly TRBD1 on 5 matching bases. The CDR3 covers 15 residues. Trimming shortened V by 3 bases and J by 4 bases, and 16 bases separated the two germline ends. Germline-derived CDR1 and CDR2 are SGDLS and YYNGEE. The variable domain in full, with the rest retrieved from reference TRBV9 and TRBJ1-2, is DSGVTQTPKHLITATGQRVTLRCSPRSGDLSVYWYQQSLDQGLQFLIQYYNGEERAKGNILERFSAQQFPDLHSELNLSSLELGDSALYFCASSERDWGTYGYTFGSGTRLTVV.